The source of this T cell receptor beta chain is a study of tumor-infiltrating lymphocytes in primary liver carcinoma. In the study overall: Samples returned roughly 3.5 to 7.13 million productive TCRbeta reads, a yield that was similar across tissue types.

As for this clonotype: The junction shows a germline mismatch at one end, possibly a read error.

This CDR3 comprises 17 residues. Germline CDR1 reads MDHEN; CDR2 reads SYDVKM. The investigators made TCR beta cDNA from roughly 460 ng total RNA, using a constant-region primer. Construction of TCR beta libraries relied on three successive nested multiplex PCR rounds employing slightly modified ARM-PCR. Researchers ran the first two PCR rounds for roughly 11 cycles each with TRBV1-TRBV30 forward primers and a C-beta reverse primer. TCRdb re-called the multiplex PCR reads with MiXCR, one entry per CDR3 protein. The sample records 95,000 to 150,000 distinct CDR3 sequences, 50% to 65% being singletons. For each extraction, RNA and DNA were obtained together from approximately 20-30 mg of unsorted bulk tissue. Subjects presented with primary liver carcinoma managed by surgical resection.

The rearrangement links TRBV28 to TRBJ2-7; 14 positions agree with TRBD2. The material sequenced was liver tumor tissue from sampling region 1. The sample's subset: tumor region T1, superior pole. This TCR was recovered from a woman aged 55 to 70 with primary liver carcinoma and hepatitis B virus infection. CDR3 nucleotides: TGTGCCAGCAGTTTCGGGACTAGCGGGAGTCGGTCCTACGAGCACTACTTC. Translated: CASSFGTSGSRSYEHYF.